This passage covers 11 T cell receptor beta chains from one sample sequenced in a study of cytomegalovirus exposure and HLA in healthy donors. The PCR employed 60 Vbeta primers together with 13 Jbeta primers. This table comes from immunoSEQ multiplex PCR, and its TCRdb copy is limited to in-frame clones, with some not included. Among fewer than 200,000 clones listed, roughly 80% were seen once. Sequencing was performed on PBMCs. The receptor set was obtained from a man between 25 and 39 years old in good health and CMV-seropositive.

This chain links TRBV2 with TRBJ2-7; no clear D. V was clipped by 5 bases and J by 0 bases, with 8 bases between them. This CDR3 region has 13 residues. Germline CDR1 and CDR2: SNHLY and FYNNEI. The DNA for the CDR3 is TGTGCCAGCAGTCTAGGTCCCTCCTACGAGCAGTACTTC. It translates to CASSLGPSYEQYF.

As for this clone: Other DNA sequences from this sample encode an identical CDR3 as well. J is TRBJ1-4 and V is TRBV28; no clear D gene. The germline V gene has CDR1 MDHEN and CDR2 SYDVKM. Deletions cut 5 bases from V and 4 bases from J, with 8 bases between. The CDR3 covers 13 residues. Written as DNA, the CDR3 is TGTGCCAGCAGTGGTCAGTTTAATGAAAAACTGTTTTTT. Translating gives CASSGQFNEKLFF. The full variable domain, its missing parts supplied by reference TRBV28 and TRBJ1-4, is DVKVTQSSRYLVKRTGEKVFLECVQDMDHENMFWYRQDPGLGLRLIYFSYDVKMKEKGDIPEGYSVSREKKERFSLILESASTNQTSMYLCASSGQFNEKLFFGSGTQLSVL.

The J gene is TRBJ1-4, the V gene TRBV4-2, with D perhaps TRBD1 (6 bases). Germline V lookup: CDR1 LGHNA, CDR2 YNFKEQ. The V end lost 1 base, the J end lost 1 base, and 10 bases lay between the germline ends. The CDR3 totals 16 residues. CDR3 in amino acids: CASSQAGAGTNEKLFF. Written as DNA, the CDR3 is TGTGCCAGCAGCCAAGCAGGGGCAGGAACTAATGAAAAACTGTTTTTT.

The chain links TRBV15 to TRBJ2-5, with TRBD2 matching over 8 bases. The CDR3 consists of 15 residues. The germline gives CDR1 LNHNV, CDR2 YYDKDF (reference sequence). The trim removed 6 bases at V and 4 bases at J, leaving 10 bases unmatched. Here the CDR3 reads CATRDAGGGGETQYF. The DNA for the CDR3 is TGTGCCACCAGGGACGCGGGGGGAGGGGGAGAGACCCAGTACTTC.

The chain combines TRBV2 with TRBJ2-7; D is perhaps TRBD1 (6 bases). The CDR3 length is 13 residues. Germline V CDR1 and CDR2: SNHLY, FYNNEI. V lost 7 bases to trimming and J lost 0 bases, with 10 bases between them. CDR3 residues: CASNTGLSYEQYF. The CDR3 DNA reads as TGTGCCAGCAATACAGGGCTCTCCTACGAGCAGTACTTC.

This sequence joins TRBV29-1 and TRBJ2-7; 13 bases line up with TRBD2. The CDR3 is made up of 14 amino acids. Germline-derived CDR1 and CDR2 are SQVTM and ANQGSEA. The V segment lost 6 bases and the J segment 4 bases; nucleotides outside the gene matches: 6. CDR3 DNA: TGCAGCGTGGAAAGACTAGCGGGAGGTTACGAGCAGTACTTC. Translation gives CSVERLAGGYEQYF.

The chain carries TRBV9 and TRBJ2-3; no clear D gene. The ends were cut back, 0 bases at V and 5 bases at J, with 7 bases in the middle. The CDR3 is 13 residues long. Germline loops: CDR1 SGDLS, CDR2 YYNGEE. The CDR3: CASSVARGDTQYF. In nucleotides, the CDR3 is TGTGCCAGCAGCGTAGCTCGAGGAGATACGCAGTATTTT.

The CDR3: CASSPRTSGGEQYF. CDR3 sequence (DNA): TGTGCCAGCAGCCCTCGGACTAGCGGGGGCGAGCAGTACTTC. V usage is TRBV7-2 and J usage is TRBJ2-7, with 13 bases lining up with TRBD2. The CDR3 is 14 amino acids. After removal of 5 bases from V and 6 bases from J, the junction contained 4 bases not matched to a gene. CDR1 is SGHTA and CDR2 is FQGNSA in the germline V gene.

The rearrangement links TRBV5-4 to TRBJ1-1; D is unclear. The ends were cut back, 4 bases at V and 3 bases at J, with 4 bases in the middle. The CDR3 extends over 11 amino acids. Germline assignment: CDR1 SGHNT and CDR2 YYREEE (reference sequence). DNA for the CDR3: TGTGCCAGCAGCGAGTACACTGAAGCTTTCTTT. Protein product: CASSEYTEAFF.

Worth noting for this clone: An end of the junction differs from the germline gene, which may be a read error. The V gene is TRBV28, the J gene TRBJ1-6, with D possibly matching TRBD1 (5 bases). The CDR3 runs to 14 residues. Germline values: CDR1 MDHEN, CDR2 SYDVKM. CDR3 in amino acids: CASSSGTMDSPLHF. The CDR3 region has the DNA TGTGCCAGCAGCTCCGGGACTATGGATTCGCCCCTCCACTTT.

This sequence joins TRBV10-3 and TRBJ2-7; the match to TRBD2 covers 10 bases. The V gene's germline CDR1 is ENHRY and CDR2 SYGVKD. The CDR3 sequence is 16 residues long. The trim removed 0 bases at V and 3 bases at J, leaving 5 bases unmatched. Here the CDR3 reads CAISESWGTSVYEQYF. CDR3 DNA sequence: TGTGCCATCAGTGAGTCCTGGGGGACTAGCGTCTACGAGCAGTACTTC.